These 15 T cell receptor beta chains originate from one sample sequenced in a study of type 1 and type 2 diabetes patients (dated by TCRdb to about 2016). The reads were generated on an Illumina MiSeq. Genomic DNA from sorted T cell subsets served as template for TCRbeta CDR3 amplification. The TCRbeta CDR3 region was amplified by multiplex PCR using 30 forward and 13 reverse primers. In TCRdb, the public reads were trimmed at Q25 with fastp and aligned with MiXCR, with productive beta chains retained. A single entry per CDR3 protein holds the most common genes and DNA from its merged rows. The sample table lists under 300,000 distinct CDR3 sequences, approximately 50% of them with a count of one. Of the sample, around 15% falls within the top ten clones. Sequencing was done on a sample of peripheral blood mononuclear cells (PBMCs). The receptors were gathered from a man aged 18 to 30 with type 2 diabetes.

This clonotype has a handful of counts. The CDR3, as DNA: TGTGCCAGCAGCCCACCCGGGATGGACGAGCAGTACTTC. Protein: CASSPPGMDEQYF. The rearrangement joins TRBV7-6 to TRBJ2-7, with D perhaps TRBD2 (5 bases). V was cut by 5 bases and J by 5 bases, with 13 bases left in between. The CDR3 sequence is 13 residues long. The germline gives CDR1 SGHVS, CDR2 FNYEAQ.

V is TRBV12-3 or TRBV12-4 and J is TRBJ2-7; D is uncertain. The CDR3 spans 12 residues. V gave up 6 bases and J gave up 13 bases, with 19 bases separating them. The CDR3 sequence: CASRGSYEQPYF. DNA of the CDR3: TGTGCCAGCAGGGGATCCTACGAGCAGCCCTACTTC.

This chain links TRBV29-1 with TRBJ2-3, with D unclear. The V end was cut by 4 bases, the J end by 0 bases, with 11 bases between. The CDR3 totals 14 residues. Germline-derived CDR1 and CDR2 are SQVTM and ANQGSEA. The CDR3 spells CSVVHRTSTDTQYF. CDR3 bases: TGCAGCGTTGTACATAGGACCAGCACAGATACGCAGTATTTT.

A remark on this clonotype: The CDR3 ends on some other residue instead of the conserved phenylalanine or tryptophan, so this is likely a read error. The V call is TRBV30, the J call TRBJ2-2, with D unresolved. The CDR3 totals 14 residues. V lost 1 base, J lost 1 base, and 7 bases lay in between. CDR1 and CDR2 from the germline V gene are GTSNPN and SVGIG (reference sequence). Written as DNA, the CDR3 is TGTGCCTGGAGTGGGTACGGGAACACCGGGGAGCTGTTTTCT. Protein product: CAWSGYGNTGELFS.

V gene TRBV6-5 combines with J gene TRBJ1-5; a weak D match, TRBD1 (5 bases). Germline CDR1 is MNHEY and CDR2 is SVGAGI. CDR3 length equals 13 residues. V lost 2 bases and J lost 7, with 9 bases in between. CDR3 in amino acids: CASSYGGSQPQHF. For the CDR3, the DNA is TGTGCCAGCAGTTACGGGGGTAGCCAGCCCCAGCATTTT.

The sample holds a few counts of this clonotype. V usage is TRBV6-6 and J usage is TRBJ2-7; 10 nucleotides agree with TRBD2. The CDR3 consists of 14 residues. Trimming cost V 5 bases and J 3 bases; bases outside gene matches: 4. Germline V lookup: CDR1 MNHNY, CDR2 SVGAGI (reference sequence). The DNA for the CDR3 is TGTGCCAGCAGTGGGGGACTAGCGATCTACGAGCAGTACTTC. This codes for CASSGGLAIYEQYF.

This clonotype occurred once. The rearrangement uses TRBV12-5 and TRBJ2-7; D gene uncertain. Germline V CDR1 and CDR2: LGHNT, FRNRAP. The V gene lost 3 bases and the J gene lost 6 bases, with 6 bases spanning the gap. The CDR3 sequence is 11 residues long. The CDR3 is CASGLLFEQYF. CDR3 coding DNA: TGTGCTAGTGGTTTATTGTTCGAGCAGTACTTC.

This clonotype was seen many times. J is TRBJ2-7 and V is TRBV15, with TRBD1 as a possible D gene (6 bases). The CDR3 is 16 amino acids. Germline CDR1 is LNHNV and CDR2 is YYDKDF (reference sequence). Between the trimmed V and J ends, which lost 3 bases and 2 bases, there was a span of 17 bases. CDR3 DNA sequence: TGTGCCACCAGCAGGGGAATCACAGGGACCCCCTACGAGCAGTACTTC. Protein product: CATSRGITGTPYEQYF.

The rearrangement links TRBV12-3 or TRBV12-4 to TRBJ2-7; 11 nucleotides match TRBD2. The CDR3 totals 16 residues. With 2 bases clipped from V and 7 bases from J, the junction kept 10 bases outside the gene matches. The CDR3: CASSLSSGRRLGEQYF. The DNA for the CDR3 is TGTGCCAGCAGTTTATCTAGCGGGAGGAGACTTGGGGAGCAGTACTTC.

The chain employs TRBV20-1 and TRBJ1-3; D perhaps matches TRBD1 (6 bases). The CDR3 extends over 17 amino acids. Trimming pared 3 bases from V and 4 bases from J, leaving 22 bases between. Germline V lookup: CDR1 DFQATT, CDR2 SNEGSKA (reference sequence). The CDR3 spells CSASVAGAREMGNTIYF. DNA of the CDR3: TGCAGTGCTAGTGTGGCAGGGGCGAGGGAGATGGGAAACACCATATATTTT.

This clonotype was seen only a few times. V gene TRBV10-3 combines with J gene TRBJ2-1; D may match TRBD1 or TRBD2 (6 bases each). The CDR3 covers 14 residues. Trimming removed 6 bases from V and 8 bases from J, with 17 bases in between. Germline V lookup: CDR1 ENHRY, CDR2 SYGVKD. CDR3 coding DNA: TGTGCCATCAGCGGGGGCTGGGGGGTCGATGAGCAGTTCTTC. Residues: CAISGGWGVDEQFF.

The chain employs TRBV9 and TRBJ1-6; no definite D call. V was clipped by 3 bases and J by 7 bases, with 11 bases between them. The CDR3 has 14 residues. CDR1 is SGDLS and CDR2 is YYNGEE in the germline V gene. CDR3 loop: CASSARAENSPLHF. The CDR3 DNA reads TGTGCCAGCAGCGCCCGGGCCGAGAATTCACCCCTCCACTTT.

The CDR3 DNA is TGTGCCAGCAGCCCGACGACAGAAAAGAACACTGAAGCTTTCTTT. Translation gives CASSPTTEKNTEAFF. The chain recombines TRBV7-3 with TRBJ1-1; tentatively, D is TRBD1 (5 bases). CDR3 length equals 15 residues. Trimming pared 5 bases from V and 1 base from J, leaving 14 bases between. Germline-derived CDR1 and CDR2 are SGHTA and FQGTGA.

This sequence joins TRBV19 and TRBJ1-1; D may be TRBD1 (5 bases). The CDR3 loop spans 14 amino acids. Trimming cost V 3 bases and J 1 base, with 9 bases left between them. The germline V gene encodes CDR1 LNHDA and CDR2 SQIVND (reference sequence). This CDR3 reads CASSMKGRNTEAFF. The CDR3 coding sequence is TGTGCCAGTAGTATGAAGGGGAGGAACACTGAAGCTTTCTTT.

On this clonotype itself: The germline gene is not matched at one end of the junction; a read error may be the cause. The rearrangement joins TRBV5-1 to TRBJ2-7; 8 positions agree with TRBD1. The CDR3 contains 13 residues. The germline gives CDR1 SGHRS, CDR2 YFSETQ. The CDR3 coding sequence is TGTGCCAGCTATCGAACAGGGGGCTACGAGCAGTACTTC. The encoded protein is CASYRTGGYEQYF.